Following are 11 T cell receptor beta chains from one sample sequenced in a study of T cell repertoires in cytomegalovirus infection. TCRdb recomputed calls from the reads with MiXCR, one row per CDR3 protein. The sample shows about 140,000 distinct CDR3 sequences, about 6.3% of them seen only once. Sequenced material: PBMCs. The source of these receptors is a human donor in good health (CMV status not recorded). Some clones in this sample may be carry-over from other donors' samples.

This clonotype was seen at least ten times. The chain carries TRBV7-9 and TRBJ2-3; D possibly corresponds to TRBD2 (5 bases). Germline-derived CDR1 and CDR2 are SEHNR and FQNEAQ (reference sequence). The CDR3 is made up of 15 amino acids. Trimming left V 3 bases short and J 2 bases short, with 12 bases between. The CDR3 region is CASSLARGSTDTQYF. Here the CDR3 DNA reads TGTGCCAGCAGCTTGGCCCGGGGATCCACAGATACGCAGTATTTT.

The table lists this clonotype with many counts. This chain connects TRBV20-1 to TRBJ1-1; D is undetermined. This CDR3 has 14 residues. CDR1 DFQATT and CDR2 SNEGSKA come from the germline V gene (reference sequence). Trimming stripped 1 base from V and 4 bases from J, with 13 bases between. This chain's CDR3 is CSARAAALVTEAFF. The DNA of the CDR3 is TGCAGTGCTAGAGCGGCAGCCCTGGTCACTGAAGCTTTCTTT.

The table lists this clonotype with many counts. This chain uses TRBV12-3 or TRBV12-4 with TRBJ1-5, with D perhaps TRBD1 (5 bases). The CDR3 length is 13 residues. V lost 3 bases, J lost 6 bases, and 9 bases lay in between. The CDR3 nucleotides read TGTGCCAGCAGTTTGGGGGGGGGTCAGCCCCAGCATTTT. Translated: CASSLGGGQPQHF.

This chain's CDR3 is CASSLTSGGVGEQFF. The CDR3 DNA sequence: TGTGCCAGCAGCCTGACTAGCGGGGGGGTCGGTGAGCAGTTCTTC. The rearrangement joins TRBV7-6 to TRBJ2-1; 14 bases match TRBD2. The CDR3 totals 15 residues. CDR1 SGHVS and CDR2 FNYEAQ come from the germline V gene. V lost 5 bases and J lost 9; bases outside the gene matches: 6.

This clonotype was detected ten times or more. The chain is built from TRBV7-2 and TRBJ1-5; D is undetermined. V was trimmed by 1 base and J by 9 bases, leaving 10 bases between them. The CDR3 is 13 amino acids. The V gene's germline CDR1 is SGHTA and CDR2 FQGNSA. The CDR3 DNA reads as TGTGCCAGCAGCTTAGAGGTCGACTGGCCCCAGCATTTT. Residues: CASSLEVDWPQHF.

This clonotype showed up many times. The chain uses TRBV28 and TRBJ1-2, with D uncertain. Germline loops: CDR1 MDHEN, CDR2 SYDVKM. This CDR3 contains 13 residues. Trimming removed 8 bases from V and 4 bases from J, with 14 bases in between. The CDR3 DNA sequence: TGTGCCAGCTTTTCTTCCGTCAGCTATGGCTACACCTTC. Protein product: CASFSSVSYGYTF.

In its sample, this clonotype was seen many times. The chain uses TRBV20-1 and TRBJ2-2; D possibly uses TRBD1 or TRBD2 (5 bases each). The CDR3 is 15 residues long. V lost 4 bases and J lost 1, with 13 bases in between. The germline V gene has CDR1 DFQATT and CDR2 SNEGSKA (reference sequence). This CDR3 is CSATSGTVNTGELFF. The CDR3 coding sequence is TGCAGTGCTACTTCCGGGACGGTGAACACCGGGGAGCTGTTTTTT.

This chain connects TRBV6-8 to TRBJ2-2; 7 nucleotides agree with TRBD1. J lost 5 bases, V lost 0 bases, and 9 bases had no gene match. This CDR3 spans 17 amino acids. CDR1 MNHGY and CDR2 SAAAGT come from the germline V gene. The CDR3 reads CASSYSSRDSVTGELFF. The DNA for the CDR3 is TGTGCCAGCAGTTACTCGAGTAGGGACAGCGTTACCGGGGAGCTGTTTTTT.

The table lists this clonotype with many counts. The V gene is TRBV25-1, the J gene TRBJ1-5; 8 positions match TRBD1. The CDR3 covers 15 residues. V lost 4 bases to trimming and J lost 3 bases; unmatched junction nucleotides: 5. Germline V gene sequence: CDR1 MGHDK, CDR2 SYGVNS. CDR3 in amino acids: CASSGKTGDNQPQHF. The CDR3, as DNA: TGTGCCAGCAGTGGAAAGACAGGGGACAATCAGCCCCAGCATTTT.

The table lists this clonotype with many counts. In DNA form, the CDR3 reads TGTGCCAGCAGCCCCACGGAGGCGGGGCTGGGCAATGAGCAGTTCTTC. Protein sequence: CASSPTEAGLGNEQFF. The chain combines TRBV7-3 with TRBJ2-1; D might be TRBD2 (6 bases). The germline V gene has CDR1 SGHTA and CDR2 FQGTGA. This CDR3 region has 16 residues. Trimming stripped 5 bases from V and 6 bases from J, with 20 bases between.

This clonotype was seen at least ten times. The J gene is TRBJ2-7, the V gene TRBV20-1; D is unresolved. Trimming cost V 0 bases and J 1 base, with 19 bases left between them. CDR1 DFQATT and CDR2 SNEGSKA come from the germline V gene (reference sequence). The length of the CDR3 is 17 residues. The CDR3 spells CSAREPIGVRQSYEQYF. In DNA, the CDR3 is TGCAGTGCTAGAGAGCCTATTGGGGTACGTCAATCCTACGAGCAGTACTTC.